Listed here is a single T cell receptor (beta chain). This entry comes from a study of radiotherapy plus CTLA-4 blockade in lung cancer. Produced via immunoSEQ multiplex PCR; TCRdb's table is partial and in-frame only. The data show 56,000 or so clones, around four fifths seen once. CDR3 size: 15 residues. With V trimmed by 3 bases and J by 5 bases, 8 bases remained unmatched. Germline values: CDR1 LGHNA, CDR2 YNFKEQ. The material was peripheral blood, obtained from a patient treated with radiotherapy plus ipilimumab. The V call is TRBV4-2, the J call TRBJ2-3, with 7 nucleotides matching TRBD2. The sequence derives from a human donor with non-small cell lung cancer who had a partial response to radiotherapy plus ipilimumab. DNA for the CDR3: TGTGCCAGCAGCCACGGGGAGGGAACGGTAGATACGCAGTATTTT. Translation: CASSHGEGTVDTQYF.